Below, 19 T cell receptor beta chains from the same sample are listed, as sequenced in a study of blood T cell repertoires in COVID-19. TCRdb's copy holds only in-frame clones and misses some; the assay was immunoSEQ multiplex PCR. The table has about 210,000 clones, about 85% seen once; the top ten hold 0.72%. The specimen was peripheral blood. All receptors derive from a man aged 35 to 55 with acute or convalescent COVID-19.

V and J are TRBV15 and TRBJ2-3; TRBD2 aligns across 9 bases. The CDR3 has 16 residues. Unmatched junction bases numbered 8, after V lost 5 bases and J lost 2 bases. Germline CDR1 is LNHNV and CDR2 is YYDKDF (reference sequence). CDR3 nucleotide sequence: TGTGCCACCAGCCGCGGCGGGGGGGGTGTCACAGATACGCAGTATTTT. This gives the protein CATSRGGGGVTDTQYF. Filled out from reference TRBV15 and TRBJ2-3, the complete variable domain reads DAMVIQNPRYQVTQFGKPVTLSCSQTLNHNVMYWYQQKSSQAPKLLFHYYDKDFNNEADTPDNFQSRRPNTSFCFLDIRSPGLGDTAMYLCATSRGGGGVTDTQYFGPGTRLTVL.

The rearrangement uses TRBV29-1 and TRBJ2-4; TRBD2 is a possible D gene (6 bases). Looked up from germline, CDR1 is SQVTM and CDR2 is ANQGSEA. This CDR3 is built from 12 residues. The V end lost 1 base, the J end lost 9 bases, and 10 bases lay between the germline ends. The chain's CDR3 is CSVEVAESIQYF. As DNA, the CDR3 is TGCAGCGTTGAAGTAGCGGAGAGCATTCAGTACTTC.

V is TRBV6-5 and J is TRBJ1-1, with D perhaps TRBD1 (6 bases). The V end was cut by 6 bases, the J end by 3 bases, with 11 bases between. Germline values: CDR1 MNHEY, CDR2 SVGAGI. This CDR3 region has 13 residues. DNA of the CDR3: TGTGCCAGCAGGCCTCAGGGGCACACTGAAGCTTTCTTT. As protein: CASRPQGHTEAFF.

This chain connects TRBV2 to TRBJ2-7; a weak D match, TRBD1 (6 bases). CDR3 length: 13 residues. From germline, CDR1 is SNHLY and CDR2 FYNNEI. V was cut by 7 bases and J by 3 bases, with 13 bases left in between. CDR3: CASMRQAFYEQYF. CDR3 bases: TGTGCCAGCATGAGACAGGCATTCTACGAGCAGTACTTC. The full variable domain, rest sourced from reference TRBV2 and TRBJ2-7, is EPEVTQTPSHQVTQMGQEVILRCVPISNHLYFYWYRQILGQKVEFLVSFYNNEISEKSEIFDDQFSVERPDGSNFTLKIRSTKLEDSAMYFCASMRQAFYEQYFGPGTRLTVT.

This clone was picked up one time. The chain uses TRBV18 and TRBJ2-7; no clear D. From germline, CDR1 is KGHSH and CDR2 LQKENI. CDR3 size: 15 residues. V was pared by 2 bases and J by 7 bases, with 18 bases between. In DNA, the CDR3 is TGTGCCAGCTCACCAGAGGCCAGACCGTATAGGGAGCAGTACTTC. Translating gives CASSPEARPYREQYF.

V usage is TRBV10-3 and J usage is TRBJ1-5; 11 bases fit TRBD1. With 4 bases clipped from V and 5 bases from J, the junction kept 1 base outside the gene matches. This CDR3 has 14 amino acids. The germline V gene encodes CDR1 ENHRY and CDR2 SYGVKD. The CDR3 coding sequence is TGTGCCATCAGTGGGGGACAGGGGGATCAGCCCCAGCATTTT. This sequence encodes CAISGGQGDQPQHF.

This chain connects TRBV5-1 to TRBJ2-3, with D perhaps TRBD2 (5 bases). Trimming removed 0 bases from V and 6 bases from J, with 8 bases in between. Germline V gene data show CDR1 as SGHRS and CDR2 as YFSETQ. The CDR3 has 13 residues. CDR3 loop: CASSLAGVDTQYF. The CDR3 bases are TGCGCCAGCAGCTTGGCCGGGGTGGATACGCAGTATTTT.

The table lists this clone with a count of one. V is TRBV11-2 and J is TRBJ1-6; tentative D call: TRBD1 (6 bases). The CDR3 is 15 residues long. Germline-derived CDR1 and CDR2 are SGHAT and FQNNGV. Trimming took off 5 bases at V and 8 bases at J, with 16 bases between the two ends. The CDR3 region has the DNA TGTGCCAGCAGCACCCCAGGGGAGTCGCATTCACCCCTCCACTTT. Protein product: CASSTPGESHSPLHF.

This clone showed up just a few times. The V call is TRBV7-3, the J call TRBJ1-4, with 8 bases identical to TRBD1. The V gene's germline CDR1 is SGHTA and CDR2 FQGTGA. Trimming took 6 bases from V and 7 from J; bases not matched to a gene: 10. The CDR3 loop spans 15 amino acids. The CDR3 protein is CASRYDRGGAEKLFF. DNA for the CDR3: TGTGCCAGCAGGTATGACAGGGGAGGAGCTGAAAAACTGTTTTTT.

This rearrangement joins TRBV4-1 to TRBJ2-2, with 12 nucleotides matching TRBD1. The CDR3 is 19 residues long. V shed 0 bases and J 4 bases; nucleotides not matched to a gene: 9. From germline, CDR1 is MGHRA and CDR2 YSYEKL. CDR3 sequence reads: CASSQDPPGTGGVTGELFF. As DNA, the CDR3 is TGCGCCAGCAGCCAAGATCCTCCCGGGACAGGGGGCGTCACCGGGGAGCTGTTTTTT.

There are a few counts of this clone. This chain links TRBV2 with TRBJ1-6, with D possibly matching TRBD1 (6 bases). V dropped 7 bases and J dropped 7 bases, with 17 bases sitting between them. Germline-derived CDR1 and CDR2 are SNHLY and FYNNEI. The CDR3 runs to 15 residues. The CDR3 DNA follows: TGTGCCAGCACCAGTACAGGGACACCCAATTCACCCCTCCACTTT. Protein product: CASTSTGTPNSPLHF.

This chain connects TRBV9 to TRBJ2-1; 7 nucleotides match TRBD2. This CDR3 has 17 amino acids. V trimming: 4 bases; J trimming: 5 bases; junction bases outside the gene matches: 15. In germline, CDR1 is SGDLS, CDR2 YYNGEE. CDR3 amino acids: CASSSQSGTILHNEQFF. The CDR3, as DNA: TGTGCCAGCAGCTCTCAGAGCGGGACTATCCTTCACAATGAGCAGTTCTTC.

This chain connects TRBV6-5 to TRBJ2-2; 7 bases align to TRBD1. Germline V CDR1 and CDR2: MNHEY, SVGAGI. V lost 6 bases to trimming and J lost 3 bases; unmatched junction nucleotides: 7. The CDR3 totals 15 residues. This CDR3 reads CASRFRDSHTGELFF. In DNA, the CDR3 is TGTGCCAGCAGATTCCGGGACAGTCACACCGGGGAGCTGTTTTTT.

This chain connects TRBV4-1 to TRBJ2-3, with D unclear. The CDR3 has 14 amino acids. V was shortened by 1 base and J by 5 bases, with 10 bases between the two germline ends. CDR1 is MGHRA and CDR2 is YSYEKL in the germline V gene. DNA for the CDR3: TGCGCCAGCAGCCAAGTTACTCTCAAAGATACGCAGTATTTT. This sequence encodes CASSQVTLKDTQYF.

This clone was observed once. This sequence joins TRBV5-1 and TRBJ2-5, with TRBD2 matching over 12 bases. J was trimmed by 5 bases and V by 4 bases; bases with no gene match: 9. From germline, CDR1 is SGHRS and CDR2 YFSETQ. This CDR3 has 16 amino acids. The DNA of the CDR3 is TGCGCCAGCAGCCCGAGGACTAGCGGGGATGGGGAGACCCAGTACTTC. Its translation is CASSPRTSGDGETQYF. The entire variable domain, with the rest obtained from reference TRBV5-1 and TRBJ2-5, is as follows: KAGVTQTPRYLIKTRGQQVTLSCSPISGHRSVSWYQQTPGQGLQFLFEYFSETQRNKGNFPGRFSGRQFSNSRSEMNVSTLELGDSALYLCASSPRTSGDGETQYFGPGTRLLVL.

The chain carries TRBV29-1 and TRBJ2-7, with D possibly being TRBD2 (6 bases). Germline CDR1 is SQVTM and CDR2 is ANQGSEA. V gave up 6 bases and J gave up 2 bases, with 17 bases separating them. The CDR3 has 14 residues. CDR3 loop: CSVKPSGRPYEQYF. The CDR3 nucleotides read TGCAGCGTCAAACCGAGCGGGCGACCCTACGAGCAGTACTTC.

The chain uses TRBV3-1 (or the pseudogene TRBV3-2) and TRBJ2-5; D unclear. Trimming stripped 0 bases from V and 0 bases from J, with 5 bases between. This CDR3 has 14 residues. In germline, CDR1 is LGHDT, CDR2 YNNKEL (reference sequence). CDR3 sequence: CASSQETYQETQYF. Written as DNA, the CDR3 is TGTGCCAGCAGCCAAGAGACTTACCAAGAGACCCAGTACTTC.

CDR3 residues: CASRPRPFSGDEQFF. The DNA of the CDR3 is TGCGCCAGCCGACCGAGACCCTTCTCCGGAGATGAGCAGTTCTTC. The V and J genes are TRBV10-2 and TRBJ2-1; no firm D call. The CDR3 is 15 amino acids. Germline V lookup: CDR1 WSHSY, CDR2 SAAADI. Between the trimmed V and J ends, which lost 8 bases and 8 bases, there was a span of 22 bases.

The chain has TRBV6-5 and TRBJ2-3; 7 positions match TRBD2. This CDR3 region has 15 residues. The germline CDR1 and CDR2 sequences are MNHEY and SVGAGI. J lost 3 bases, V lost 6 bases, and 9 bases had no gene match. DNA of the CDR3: TGTGCCAGCAGGATGGGCGGGAGAGGTACAGATACGCAGTATTTT. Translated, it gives CASRMGGRGTDTQYF.